The subject of this entry is one T cell receptor (beta chain). This clonotype was seen more than once but under ten times. Its antigen is not yet known. Base qualities were left out, and no much larger clone turns up one base away. This specimen belongs to a study of blood T cells in healthy people across ages (dated by TCRdb to 2014 to 2015). Concerning the study at large: Template switching captured roughly one uniquely barcoded TCR beta cDNA molecule per two T cells in model experiments. The study measured age-related changes in TCR beta repertoire diversity using deep sequencing normalized with unique cDNA molecular identifiers. Donors were grouped into four age groups: young (average approximately 16 years), middle-aged (roughly 38), aged (about 60) and long-lived (about 82). To avoid experimental bias, donors of different ages were spread randomly across the sequencing lanes. Two additional independent replicas of 1 million unique cDNA reads from the same blood draw were analyzed for two donors (one aged 18 to 30 and one aged 80 or older). Overall study outcomes, separate from this receptor: The CMV infection status of donors was not known, potentially confounding age-related changes in expanded clonotypes. Total diversity estimates from one million sequenced T cells were considered lower bounds and underestimates. Conclusive comparison of naive and antigen-experienced compartments was prevented by the profiling of bulk unsorted PBMCs. Compared with the aged group, the long-lived group had more naive CD4+ T cells, fewer expanded clones and increased TCR diversity, a pattern suggesting age selection. As age increased, observed TCR beta diversity per million T cells dropped in a roughly linear way, and a significant reduction was already evident by age around 41. The percentage of naive T cells measured by flow cytometry correlated strongly with observed TCR beta diversity.

Donors were around 37 systemically healthy Caucasian individuals from Russia aged roughly 6 to 90 years. About 9.8 milliliters of peripheral blood were drawn from each donor into EDTA-treated Vacutainer tubes. Ficoll-Paque density-gradient centrifugation was used to isolate PBMCs, with at least 7 million per sample. Total RNA was extracted from PBMCs with Trizol reagent, with at least 5 micrograms obtained per sample. For every donor, an aliquot of PBMCs went through flow cytometry to measure the percentages of naive CD45RAhigh/CD27high T cells. The library was built by means of 5' RACE. Sequenced on an Illumina HiSeq 2500. A second about 7 to 12 cycle PCR used a sample-barcoded 5' primer and a J-beta primer mix. Each TCR beta cDNA molecule received a unique molecular identifier from a template-switch 5' adaptor carrying 12 random nucleotides. Each sample yielded at least 2.5 million CDR3-containing paired-end reads. First-strand cDNA was synthesized from all RNA with the Mint cDNA synthesis kit, primed by a TRBC-specific oligonucleotide. After uracil-DNA glycosylase treatment, a first 18-cycle PCR used universal primers M1SS and BC2_uni_R on all cDNA. The paper's processing steps were these. Normalization of each sample was performed by random selection of 1 million high-quality reads, each carrying a distinct molecular identifier. Reads with shared molecular identifiers were discarded instead of being binned into consensus sequences. MiTCR, set to a Q25 quality threshold and the strictest error-elimination algorithm, was used for CDR3 identification, clonotype clustering and error correction. A nonparametric unseen species model with Euler transformation was used to estimate a lower bound on total TCR beta diversity. The public sequencing data were trimmed at Q25 with fastp and processed into clonotypes with MiXCR by TCRdb, which kept only in-frame beta chains. Each CDR3 protein gets just one entry, which takes the most common genes and DNA from the rows behind it. Clone size and V and J calls follow TCRdb, not the original study. The sample contains about a million distinct CDR3 sequences, about 51% of them found a single time. The ten largest clones take up about a fifth of the sample.

According to the germline V gene (reference sequence), CDR1 reads GTSNPN and CDR2 reads SVGIG. Measured from the cysteine to the phenylalanine, the CDR3 is 14 residues long. Just the 42-base CDR3 DNA is kept, in frame starting at base 1. Trimming accounts for 3 bases at V and 1 base at J, while the number of junction bases matched to no gene is 3. Input material: blood. The V gene is TRBV30 and the J gene is TRBJ2-3; TRBD2 fits 8 bases in the junction. The source of this sequence is a woman aged 55 to 70 in good health. The CDR3 in this case is CAWSLTSGTDTQYF. The DNA sequence reads TGTGCCTGGAGCTTGACTAGCGGCACAGATACGCAGTATTTT.